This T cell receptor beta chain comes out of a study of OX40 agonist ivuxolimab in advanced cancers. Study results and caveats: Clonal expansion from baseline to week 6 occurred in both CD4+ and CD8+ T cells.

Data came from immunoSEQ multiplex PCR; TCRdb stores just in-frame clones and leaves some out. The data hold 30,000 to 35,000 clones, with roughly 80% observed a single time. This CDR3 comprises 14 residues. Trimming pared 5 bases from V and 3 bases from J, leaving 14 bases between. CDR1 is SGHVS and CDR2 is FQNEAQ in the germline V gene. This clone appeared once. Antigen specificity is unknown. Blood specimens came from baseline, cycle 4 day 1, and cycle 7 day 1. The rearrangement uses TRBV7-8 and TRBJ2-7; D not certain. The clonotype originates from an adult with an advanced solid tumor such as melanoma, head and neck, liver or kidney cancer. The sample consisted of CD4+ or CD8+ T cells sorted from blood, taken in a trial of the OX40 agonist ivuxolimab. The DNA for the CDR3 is TGTGCCAGCAGCCTACCTGACACTCGCTACGAGCAGTACTTC. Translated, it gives CASSLPDTRYEQYF.